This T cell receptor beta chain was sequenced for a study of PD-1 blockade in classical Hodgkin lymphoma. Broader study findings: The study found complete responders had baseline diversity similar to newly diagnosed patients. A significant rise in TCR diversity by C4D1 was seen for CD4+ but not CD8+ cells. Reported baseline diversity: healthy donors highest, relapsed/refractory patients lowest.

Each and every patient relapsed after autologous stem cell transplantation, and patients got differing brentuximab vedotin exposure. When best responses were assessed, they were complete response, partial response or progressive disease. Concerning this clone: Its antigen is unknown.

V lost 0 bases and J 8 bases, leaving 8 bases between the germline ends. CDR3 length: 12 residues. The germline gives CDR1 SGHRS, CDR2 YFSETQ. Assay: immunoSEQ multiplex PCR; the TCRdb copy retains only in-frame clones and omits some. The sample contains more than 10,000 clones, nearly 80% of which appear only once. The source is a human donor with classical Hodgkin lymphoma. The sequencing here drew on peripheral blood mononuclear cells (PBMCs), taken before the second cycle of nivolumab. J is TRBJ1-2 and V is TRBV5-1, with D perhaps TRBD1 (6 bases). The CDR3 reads CASSLDRDGYTF. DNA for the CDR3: TGCGCCAGCAGCTTGGACAGGGACGGCTACACCTTC.